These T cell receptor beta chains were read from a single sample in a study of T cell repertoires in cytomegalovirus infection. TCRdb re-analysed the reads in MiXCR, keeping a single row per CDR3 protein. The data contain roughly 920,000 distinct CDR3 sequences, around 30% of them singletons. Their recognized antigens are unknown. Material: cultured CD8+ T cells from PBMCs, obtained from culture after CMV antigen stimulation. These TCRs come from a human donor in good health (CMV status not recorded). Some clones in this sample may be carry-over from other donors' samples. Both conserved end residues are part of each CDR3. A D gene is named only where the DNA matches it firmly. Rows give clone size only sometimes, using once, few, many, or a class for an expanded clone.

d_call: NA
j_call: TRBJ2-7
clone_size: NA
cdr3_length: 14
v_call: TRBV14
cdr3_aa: CASSLRGSGYEQYF
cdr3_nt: TGTGCCAGCAGCCTAAGAGGGTCTGGCTACGAGCAGTACTTC

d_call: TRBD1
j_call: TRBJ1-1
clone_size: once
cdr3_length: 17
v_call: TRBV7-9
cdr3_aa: CASSFLGNKGASTEAFF
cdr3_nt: TGTGCCAGCAGCTTTTTGGGCAACAAGGGGGCAAGCACTGAAGCTTTCTTT

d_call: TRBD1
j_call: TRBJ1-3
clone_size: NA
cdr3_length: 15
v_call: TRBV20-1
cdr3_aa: CSAAEGQGVPNTIYF
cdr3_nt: TGCAGTGCTGCGGAGGGACAGGGTGTTCCAAACACCATATATTTT

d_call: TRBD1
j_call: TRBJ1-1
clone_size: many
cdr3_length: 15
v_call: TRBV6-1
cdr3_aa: CASSRQGAARSEAFF
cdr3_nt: TGTGCCAGCAGTCGACAGGGGGCGGCCCGATCTGAAGCTTTCTTT

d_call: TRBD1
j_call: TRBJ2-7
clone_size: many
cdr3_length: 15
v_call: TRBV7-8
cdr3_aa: CASTSPGTGIYEQYF
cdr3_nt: TGTGCCAGCACTTCCCCCGGGACAGGAATTTACGAGCAGTACTTC

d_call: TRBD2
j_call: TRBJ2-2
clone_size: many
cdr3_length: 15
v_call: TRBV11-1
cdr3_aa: CASSVGLKNTGELFF
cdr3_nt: TGTGCCAGCAGCGTGGGACTAAAGAACACCGGGGAGCTGTTTTTT

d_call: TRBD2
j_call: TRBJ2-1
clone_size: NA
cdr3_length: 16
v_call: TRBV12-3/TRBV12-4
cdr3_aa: CASSSRTSGTNNEQFF
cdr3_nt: TGTGCCAGCAGTTCCCGGACTAGCGGGACAAACAATGAGCAGTTCTTC

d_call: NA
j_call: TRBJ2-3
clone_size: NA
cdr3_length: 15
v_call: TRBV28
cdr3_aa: CASSLWKSGADTQYF
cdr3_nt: TGTGCCAGCAGTTTATGGAAGTCCGGGGCAGATACGCAGTATTTT

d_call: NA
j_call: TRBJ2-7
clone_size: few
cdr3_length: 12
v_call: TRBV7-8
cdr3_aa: CASSPRLYEQYF
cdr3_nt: TGTGCCAGCAGCCCGAGACTCTACGAGCAGTACTTC

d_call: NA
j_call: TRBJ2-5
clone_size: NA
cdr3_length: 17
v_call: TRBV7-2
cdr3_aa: CASDRETLRHIQETQYF
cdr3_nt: TGTGCCAGTGACAGAGAGACACTACGACATATCCAAGAGACCCAGTACTTC

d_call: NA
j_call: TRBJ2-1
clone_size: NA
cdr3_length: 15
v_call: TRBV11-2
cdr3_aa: CASSLYQRSYNEQFF
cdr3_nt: TGTGCCAGCAGCCTCTACCAACGCTCCTACAATGAGCAGTTCTTC

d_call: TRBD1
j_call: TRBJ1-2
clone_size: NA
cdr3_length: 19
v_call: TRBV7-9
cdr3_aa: CASSLEQGAIRERNYGYTF
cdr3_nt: TGTGCCAGCAGCTTAGAACAGGGGGCAATCCGAGAACGTAACTATGGCTACACCTTC

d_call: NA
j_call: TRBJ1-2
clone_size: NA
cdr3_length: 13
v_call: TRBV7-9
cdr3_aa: CASSSAQFYGYTF
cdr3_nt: TGTGCCAGCAGCTCAGCTCAGTTCTATGGCTACACCTTC

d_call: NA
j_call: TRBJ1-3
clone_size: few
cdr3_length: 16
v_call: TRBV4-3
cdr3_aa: CASSQGLNRAGNTIYF
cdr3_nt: TGCGCCAGCAGCCAAGGGTTGAATCGGGCAGGAAACACCATATATTTT

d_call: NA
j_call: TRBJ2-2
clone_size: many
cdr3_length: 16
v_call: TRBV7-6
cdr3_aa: CASSYPRAGITGELFF
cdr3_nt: TGTGCCAGCAGCTACCCACGGGCGGGCATCACCGGGGAGCTGTTTTTT

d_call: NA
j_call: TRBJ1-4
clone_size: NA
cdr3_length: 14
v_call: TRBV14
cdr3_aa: CASSHGATNEKLFF
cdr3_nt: TGTGCCAGCAGCCACGGTGCAACTAATGAAAAACTGTTTTTT

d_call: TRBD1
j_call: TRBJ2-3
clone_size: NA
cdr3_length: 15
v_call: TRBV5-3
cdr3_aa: CASSLETGPPDTQYF
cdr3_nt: TGTGCCAGCAGCTTGGAGACAGGGCCCCCAGATACGCAGTATTTT

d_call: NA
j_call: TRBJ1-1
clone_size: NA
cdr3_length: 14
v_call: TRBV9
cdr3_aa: CTSSVAPATTEAFF
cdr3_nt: TGTACCAGCAGCGTAGCCCCCGCTACGACTGAAGCTTTCTTT

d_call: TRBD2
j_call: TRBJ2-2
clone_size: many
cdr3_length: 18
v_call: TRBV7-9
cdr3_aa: CASRPPASSGGARGELFF
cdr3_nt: TGTGCCAGCAGACCTCCCGCGTCTAGCGGGGGGGCAAGAGGGGAGCTGTTTTTT

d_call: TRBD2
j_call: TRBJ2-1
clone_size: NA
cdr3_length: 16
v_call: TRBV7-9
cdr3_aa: CASSNRLAGGPDEQFF
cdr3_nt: TGTGCCAGCAGCAACCGGCTAGCGGGGGGGCCCGATGAGCAGTTCTTC

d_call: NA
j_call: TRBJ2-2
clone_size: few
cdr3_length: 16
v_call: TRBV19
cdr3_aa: CASSYTGRPKPGELFF
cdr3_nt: TGTGCCAGTAGTTATACGGGGCGACCCAAACCCGGGGAGCTGTTTTTT

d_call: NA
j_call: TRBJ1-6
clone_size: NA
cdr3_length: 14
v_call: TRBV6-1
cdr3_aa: CASSVMGPNSPLHF
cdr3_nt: TGTGCCAGCAGCGTCATGGGCCCAAATTCACCCCTCCACTTT

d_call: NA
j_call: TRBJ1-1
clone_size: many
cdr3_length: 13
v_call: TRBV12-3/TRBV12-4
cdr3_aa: CASSFSGVTEAFF
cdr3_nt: TGTGCCAGCAGTTTTTCGGGGGTGACTGAAGCTTTCTTT

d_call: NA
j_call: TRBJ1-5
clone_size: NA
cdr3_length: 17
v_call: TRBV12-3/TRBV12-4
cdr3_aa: CASSFELDVGGNQPQHF
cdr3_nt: TGTGCCAGCAGCTTTGAACTGGACGTAGGTGGCAATCAGCCCCAGCATTTT

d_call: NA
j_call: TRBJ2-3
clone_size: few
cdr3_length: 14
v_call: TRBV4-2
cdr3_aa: CASSQVTWAHTQYF
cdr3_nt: TGTGCCAGCAGCCAGGTGACGTGGGCGCATACGCAGTATTTT

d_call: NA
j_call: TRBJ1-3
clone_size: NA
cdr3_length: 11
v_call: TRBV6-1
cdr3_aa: CASRQGDTIYF
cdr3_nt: TGTGCCAGCAGGCAGGGTGACACCATATATTTT

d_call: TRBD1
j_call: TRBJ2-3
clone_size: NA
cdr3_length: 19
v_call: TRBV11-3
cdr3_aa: CASSSYRDRGHAGTDTQYF
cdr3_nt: TGTGCCAGCAGCTCATACCGGGACAGGGGACATGCGGGCACAGATACGCAGTATTTT

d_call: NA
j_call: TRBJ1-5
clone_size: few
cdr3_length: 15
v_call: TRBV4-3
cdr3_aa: CASSQEYLVDQPQHF
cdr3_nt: TGCGCCAGCAGCCAAGAATACTTGGTAGATCAGCCCCAGCATTTT

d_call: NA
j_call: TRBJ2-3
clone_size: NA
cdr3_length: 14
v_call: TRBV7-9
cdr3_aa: CASSSQGTTDTQYF
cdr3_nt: TGTGCCAGCAGCTCACAGGGTACCACAGATACGCAGTATTTT

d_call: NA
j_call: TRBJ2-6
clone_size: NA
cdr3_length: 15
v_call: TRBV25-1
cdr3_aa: CASSPHGLGANVLTF
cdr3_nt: TGTGCCAGCAGTCCCCACGGACTCGGGGCCAACGTCCTGACTTTC

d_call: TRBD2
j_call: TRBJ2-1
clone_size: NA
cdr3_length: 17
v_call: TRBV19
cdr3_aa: CASSHGSGGAVGNEQFF
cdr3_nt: TGTGCCAGTAGCCATGGGAGCGGGGGGGCCGTGGGTAATGAGCAGTTCTTC

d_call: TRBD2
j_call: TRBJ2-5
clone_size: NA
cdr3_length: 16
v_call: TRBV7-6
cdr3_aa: CASSARLAGGEETQYF
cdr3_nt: TGTGCCAGCAGCGCGCGACTAGCGGGGGGAGAAGAGACCCAGTACTTC

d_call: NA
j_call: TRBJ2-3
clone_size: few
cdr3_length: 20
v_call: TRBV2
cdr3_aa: CASSDLGARLIPLSTDTQYF
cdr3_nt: TGTGCCAGCAGTGACCTCGGGGCCCGACTAATCCCCCTCTCCACAGATACGCAGTATTTT

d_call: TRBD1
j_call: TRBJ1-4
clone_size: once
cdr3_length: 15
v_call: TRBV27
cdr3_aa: CASSPRQGVKEELFF
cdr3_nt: TGTGCCAGCAGTCCCCGGCAGGGGGTGAAAGAGGAACTGTTTTTT

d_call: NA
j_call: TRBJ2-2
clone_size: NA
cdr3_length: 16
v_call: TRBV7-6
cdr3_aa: CASSPPGPGNTGELFF
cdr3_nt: TGTGCCAGCAGCCCCCCGGGACCAGGGAACACCGGGGAGCTGTTTTTT

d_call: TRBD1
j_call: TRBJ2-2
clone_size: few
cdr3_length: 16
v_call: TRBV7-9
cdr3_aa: CASSSDRGTNTGELFF
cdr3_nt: TGTGCCAGCAGCTCCGACAGGGGAACGAACACCGGGGAGCTGTTTTTT

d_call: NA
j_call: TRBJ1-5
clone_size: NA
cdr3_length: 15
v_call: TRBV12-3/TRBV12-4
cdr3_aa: CASSSRPDFLEPQHF
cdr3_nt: TGTGCCAGCAGTTCCCGCCCTGACTTCCTTGAGCCCCAGCATTTT

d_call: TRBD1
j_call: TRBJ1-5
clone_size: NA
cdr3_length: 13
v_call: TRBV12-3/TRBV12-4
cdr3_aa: CASSPSSGGPQHF
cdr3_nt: TGTGCCAGCAGTCCATCGTCAGGGGGGCCCCAGCATTTT

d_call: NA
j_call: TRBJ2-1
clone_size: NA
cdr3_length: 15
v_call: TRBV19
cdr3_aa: CASSIFGDIYSEQFF
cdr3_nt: TGTGCCAGTAGTATTTTTGGGGACATCTATAGCGAGCAGTTCTTC

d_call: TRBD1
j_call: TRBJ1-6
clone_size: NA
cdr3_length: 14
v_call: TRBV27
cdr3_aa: CASGTGIGNSPLHF
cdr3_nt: TGTGCCAGCGGGACAGGGATCGGTAATTCACCCCTCCACTTT

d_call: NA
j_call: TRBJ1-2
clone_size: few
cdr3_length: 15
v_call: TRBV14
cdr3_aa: CASSQESRDLEGYTF
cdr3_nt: TGTGCCAGCAGCCAAGAAAGCAGGGACTTAGAAGGCTACACCTTC

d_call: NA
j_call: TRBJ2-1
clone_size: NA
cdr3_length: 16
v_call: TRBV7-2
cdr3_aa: CASSLGTLGAYNEQFF
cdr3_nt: TGTGCCAGCAGCTTAGGGACTCTAGGGGCCTACAATGAGCAGTTCTTC

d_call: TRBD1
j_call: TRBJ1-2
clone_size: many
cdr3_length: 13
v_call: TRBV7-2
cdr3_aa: CASSSYRGLGYTF
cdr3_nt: TGTGCCAGCAGCTCATACAGGGGGCTGGGCTACACCTTC

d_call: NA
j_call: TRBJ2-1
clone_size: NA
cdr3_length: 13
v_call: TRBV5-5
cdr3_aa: CASNSSPARGQFF
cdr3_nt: TGTGCCAGCAACTCCTCCCCGGCCCGGGGGCAGTTCTTC

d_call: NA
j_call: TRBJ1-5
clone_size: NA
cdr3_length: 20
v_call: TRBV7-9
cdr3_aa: CASSPSQAGRDKWGNQPQHF
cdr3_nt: TGTGCCAGCAGCCCATCCCAAGCGGGCCGGGATAAGTGGGGCAATCAGCCCCAGCATTTT

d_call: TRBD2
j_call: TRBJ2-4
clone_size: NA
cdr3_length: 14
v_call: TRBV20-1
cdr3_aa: CSASAGGAGNIQYF
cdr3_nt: TGCAGTGCGAGTGCCGGGGGGGCCGGGAACATTCAGTACTTC

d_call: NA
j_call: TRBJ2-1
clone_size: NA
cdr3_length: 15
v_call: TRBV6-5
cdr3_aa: CASSYTQSSYNEQFF
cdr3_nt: TGTGCCAGCAGTTACACGCAGAGCTCCTACAATGAGCAGTTCTTC

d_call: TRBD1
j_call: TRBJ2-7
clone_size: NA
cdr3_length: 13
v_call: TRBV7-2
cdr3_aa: CASSFGTGREQYF
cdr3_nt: TGTGCCAGCAGCTTTGGGACAGGGCGGGAGCAGTACTTC

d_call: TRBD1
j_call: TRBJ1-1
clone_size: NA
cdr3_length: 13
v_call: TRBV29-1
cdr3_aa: CSVEHRGVLEAFF
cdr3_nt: TGCAGCGTTGAACACAGGGGGGTACTTGAAGCTTTCTTT

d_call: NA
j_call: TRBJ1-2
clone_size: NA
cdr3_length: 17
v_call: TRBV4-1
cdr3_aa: CASSQVYGFRRDYGYTF
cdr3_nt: TGCGCCAGCAGCCAGGTGTACGGCTTTCGGCGAGATTATGGCTACACCTTC

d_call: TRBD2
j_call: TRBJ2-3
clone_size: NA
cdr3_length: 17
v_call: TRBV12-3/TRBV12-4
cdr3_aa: CASSQTSGGPSTDTQYF
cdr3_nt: TGTGCCAGCAGTCAAACTAGCGGGGGACCTAGCACAGATACGCAGTATTTT